The sequence of this T cell receptor (beta chain) was determined in a study of T cell responses to AZD1222 COVID-19 vaccine (dated by TCRdb to 2020 to 2023). Regarding the research as a whole: AZD1222 recipients given second doses at about 4 weeks or at about 12 weeks were pooled, since spike-specific TCR depth and breadth were not found to differ between the two schedules. A total of 233 trial participants underwent TCR sequencing, of whom about 210 had received two doses of AZD1222 and some 25 had received two doses of the MenACWY control vaccine. Trial participants were enrolled by age into 18-55, 56-69 and 70-plus year subgroups, with roughly 160, 29 and 62 TCR-sequenced participants respectively. What the work shows at the level of the full study, not this receptor alone: Most participants were white British and females outnumbered males, and the authors suggested that clonal diversity may have been underestimated. Spike-specific TCR breadth and depth rose significantly after two AZD1222 doses compared with day 0 and with MenACWY recipients. In the small 56-69-year group, the increase in depth fell short of significance, most likely because of low power. Nearly half of unique spike-specific TCRs reportedly recognized epitopes outside regions mutated in the B.1.351 and B.1.1.7 variants. Conclusions about previously exposed vaccinees are limited, since just a handful of AZD1222 recipients were seropositive for SARS-CoV-2 at baseline. No day 14 peak-response samples were available, so repertoires were characterized only after the peak T cell response. The whole spike protein was spanned by vaccine-associated CD4 TCRs, and dominant responses were seen in regions 160-218 and 743-854.

As for this clone: What antigen it recognizes has not been identified. No much larger clone exists at a distance of one base, and base qualities are not known.

The sample's time point label, in plain terms: baseline before first vaccination. Samples from vaccinated people were obtained from the UK trials COV001 and COV002, which included a single-blind randomized controlled phase 2/3 trial of AZD1222 (ChAdOx1 nCoV-19) in healthy adults. For TCRbeta chain sequencing, PBMC samples from trial participants were taken at day 0 and at day 28 after the second dose. The CDR3 regions of human TCRbeta chains were analyzed by immunosequencing. From the authors' description of their analysis: TCRs in the repertoires were matched against a reference library of SARS-CoV-2-specific TCRs that had been generated with the MIRA antigen-specificity platform. Breadth was defined as the fraction of unique TCRs that were SARS-CoV-2-associated, and depth was defined as the fraction of total T cells that were SARS-CoV-2-associated. Using the MIRA data, each spike-specific TCR was mapped to the spike region that the TCR reacts to and placed in a CD4 or CD8 class. Log10-transformed breadth and depth values were compared by one-way ANOVA with Sidak's multiple comparisons tests. TCRdb mirrors the immuneACCESS table, restricted to in-frame sequences. Some clones are absent from its copies; in checked studies, under half trace to an unresolved V gene, and the reason for the others is unknown. Clone size and the V and J calls come from that table; the DNA yielded D and trimming. This sample has tens of thousands of clones in its table, and more than 75% of those were observed once. The ten largest clones take up about 24% of the sample.

V drops 0 bases and J drops 4 bases, leaving 13 bases in between. Sequences LGHNA (CDR1) and YNFKEQ (CDR2) are obtained from the germline V gene. Reading from cysteine to phenylalanine, the CDR3 counts 16 amino acids. Only the CDR3 DNA is retained, 48 bases long and in frame from the first base. Source: peripheral blood, taken on day 0 of AZD1222 vaccination. Rearrangement joined TRBV4-2 to TRBJ1-5, and TRBD1 may be the D gene, going by 6 matching bases. This TCR was recovered from an adult in good health. The CDR3 here reads CASSQERGQLNQPQHF. The nucleotide sequence reads as follows: TGTGCCAGCAGCCAAGAGAGGGGACAACTGAATCAGCCCCAGCATTTT.